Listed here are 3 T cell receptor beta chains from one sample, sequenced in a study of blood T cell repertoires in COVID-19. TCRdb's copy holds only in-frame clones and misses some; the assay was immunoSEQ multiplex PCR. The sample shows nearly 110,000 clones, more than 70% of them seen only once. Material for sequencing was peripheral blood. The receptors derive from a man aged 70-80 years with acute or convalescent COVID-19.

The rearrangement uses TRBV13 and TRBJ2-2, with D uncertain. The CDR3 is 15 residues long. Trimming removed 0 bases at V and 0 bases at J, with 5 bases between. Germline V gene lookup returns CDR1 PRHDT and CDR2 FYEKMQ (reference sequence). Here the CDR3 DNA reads TGTGCCAGCAGCTTAGGAGCCCCGAACACCGGGGAGCTGTTTTTT. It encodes CASSLGAPNTGELFF.

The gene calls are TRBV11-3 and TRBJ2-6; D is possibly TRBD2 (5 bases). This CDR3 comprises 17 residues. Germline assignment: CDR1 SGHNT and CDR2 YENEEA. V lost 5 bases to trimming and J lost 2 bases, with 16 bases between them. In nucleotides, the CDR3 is TGTGCCAGCAGCCCCCGGGGTGGAGGAACTGGGGCCAACGTCCTGACTTTC. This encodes CASSPRGGGTGANVLTF.

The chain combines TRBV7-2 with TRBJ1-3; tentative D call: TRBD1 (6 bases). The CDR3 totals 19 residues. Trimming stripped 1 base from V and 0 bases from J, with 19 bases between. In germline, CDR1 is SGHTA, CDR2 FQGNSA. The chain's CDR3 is CASSLVGGAGTGSGNTIYF. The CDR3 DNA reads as TGTGCCAGCAGCTTAGTGGGGGGGGCAGGGACGGGCTCTGGAAACACCATATATTTT. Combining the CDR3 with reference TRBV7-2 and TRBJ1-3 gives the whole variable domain GAGVSQSPSNKVTEKGKDVELRCDPISGHTALYWYRQSLGQGLEFLIYFQGNSAPDKSGLPSDRFSAERTGGSVSTLTIQRTQQEDSAVYLCASSLVGGAGTGSGNTIYFGEGSWLTVV.